Listed below are T cell receptor beta chains from one sample, sequenced in a study of Graves' ophthalmopathy and Graves' hyperthyroidism. A single record per CDR3 protein comes from TCRdb applying MiXCR to the multiplex PCR reads. The sample contains 300,000 to 400,000 distinct CDR3 sequences, 17% of which appear only once. Material: peripheral blood. The receptors were gathered from an adult man with Graves' ophthalmopathy. Both conserved end residues are part of each CDR3. The order of the fields is clone size, D gene, J gene, V gene, CDR3 protein, CDR3 DNA. The D gene is left open where the match is weak. Not all rows give a size; the values are once, few, many and, for expanded clones, a class.

size: many; D: .; J: TRBJ2-2; V: TRBV19; CDR3: CASRRQANTGELFF; DNA: TGTGCCAGTAGAAGACAGGCCAACACCGGGGAGCTGTTTTTT
size: many; D: TRBD1; J: TRBJ1-2; V: TRBV4-3; CDR3: CASSQEGTDYGYTF; DNA: TGCGCCAGCAGCCAAGAGGGGACAGACTATGGCTACACCTTC
size: many; D: .; J: TRBJ2-2; V: TRBV4-3; CDR3: CASSQEPVNTGELFF; DNA: TGCGCCAGCAGCCAAGAGCCCGTGAACACCGGGGAGCTGTTTTTT
size: once; D: TRBD1; J: TRBJ2-7; V: TRBV15; CDR3: CATSGGTGGLEQYF; DNA: TGTGCCACCAGCGGCGGGACAGGGGGACTGGAGCAGTACTTC
size: .; D: .; J: TRBJ2-7; V: TRBV6-1; CDR3: CASALGESSYEQYF; DNA: TGTGCCAGCGCCCTGGGGGAAAGCTCCTACGAGCAGTACTTC
size: many; D: TRBD1; J: TRBJ1-1; V: TRBV6-1; CDR3: CASIEGQFYTEAFF; DNA: TGTGCCAGCATTGAGGGACAGTTCTACACTGAAGCTTTCTTT
size: many; D: TRBD1; J: TRBJ1-5; V: TRBV29-1; CDR3: CSVEETGGNQPQHF; DNA: TGCAGCGTTGAAGAGACAGGGGGCAATCAGCCCCAGCATTTT
size: many; D: TRBD1; J: TRBJ1-2; V: TRBV20-1; CDR3: CSAPDRNYGYTF; DNA: TGCAGTGCTCCGGACAGGAACTATGGCTACACCTTC
size: .; D: TRBD1; J: TRBJ2-7; V: TRBV28; CDR3: CASRTSGTVDYEQYF; DNA: TGTGCCAGCAGGACCTCCGGGACAGTGGATTACGAGCAGTACTTC
size: .; D: TRBD2; J: TRBJ2-2; V: TRBV6-1; CDR3: CASWRESGELFF; DNA: TGTGCCAGCTGGCGGGAGTCCGGGGAGCTGTTTTTT
size: many; D: TRBD2; J: TRBJ2-7; V: TRBV19; CDR3: CASSSRGLAGDEQYF; DNA: TGTGCCAGTAGTTCGAGGGGACTAGCAGGCGACGAGCAGTACTTC
size: many; D: TRBD2; J: TRBJ2-7; V: TRBV6-2/TRBV6-3; CDR3: CASSYGLAGEGDSYEQYF; DNA: TGTGCCAGCAGTTACGGACTAGCGGGAGAGGGGGACTCCTACGAGCAGTACTTC
size: many; D: .; J: TRBJ1-2; V: TRBV27; CDR3: CASSFTGSHYGYTF; DNA: TGTGCCAGCAGTTTCACCGGGAGCCACTATGGCTACACCTTC
size: many; D: .; J: TRBJ2-2; V: TRBV28; CDR3: CASSFGAGRANTGELFF; DNA: TGTGCCAGCAGTTTCGGGGCAGGCCGCGCGAACACCGGGGAGCTGTTTTTT
size: .; D: TRBD1; J: TRBJ1-3; V: TRBV30; CDR3: CASVQGASGNTIYF; DNA: TGTGCCTCTGTACAGGGGGCGTCTGGAAACACCATATATTTT
size: .; D: .; J: TRBJ2-7; V: TRBV11-2; CDR3: CASSSRFGTGRHEQYF; DNA: TGTGCCAGCAGCTCTCGCTTTGGGACGGGGCGCCACGAGCAGTACTTC
size: many; D: TRBD2; J: TRBJ2-5; V: TRBV20-1; CDR3: CSARGLAGRGETQYF; DNA: TGCAGTGCTAGGGGACTAGCGGGACGAGGGGAGACCCAGTACTTC
size: many; D: .; J: TRBJ2-6; V: TRBV12-3/TRBV12-4; CDR3: CASAEGDGSLRANVLTF; DNA: TGTGCCAGCGCCGAGGGGGACGGGTCCTTACGGGCCAACGTCCTGACTTTC
size: .; D: .; J: TRBJ2-5; V: TRBV28; CDR3: CASSSPRETETQYF; DNA: TGTGCCAGCAGTTCACCCAGGGAAACCGAGACCCAGTACTTC
size: many; D: TRBD1; J: TRBJ1-6; V: TRBV27; CDR3: CASRSGGKASSPLHF; DNA: TGTGCCAGCAGGTCAGGGGGAAAGGCCTCTTCACCCCTCCACTTT
size: many; D: TRBD1; J: TRBJ2-7; V: TRBV4-1; CDR3: CASSQDTGGSYEQYF; DNA: TGCGCCAGCAGCCAAGACACAGGGGGCTCCTACGAGCAGTACTTC
size: many; D: .; J: TRBJ1-2; V: TRBV7-2; CDR3: CASSLVGQHYGYTF; DNA: TGTGCCAGCAGCTTAGTGGGGCAGCACTATGGCTACACCTTC
size: many; D: .; J: TRBJ1-6; V: TRBV27; CDR3: CAISRDHNSPLHF; DNA: TGTGCCATCAGCCGGGACCATAATTCACCCCTCCACTTT
size: many; D: .; J: TRBJ2-4; V: TRBV11-2; CDR3: CASSPGEAENIQYF; DNA: TGTGCCAGCAGCCCGGGGGAGGCAGAAAACATTCAGTACTTC
size: many; D: TRBD1; J: TRBJ1-1; V: TRBV12-5; CDR3: CASGPGQGPGEAFF; DNA: TGTGCTAGTGGCCCGGGACAGGGCCCGGGTGAAGCTTTCTTT
size: many; D: .; J: TRBJ1-1; V: TRBV10-3; CDR3: CATRARTPTEAFF; DNA: TGTGCCACCCGGGCCAGGACTCCGACTGAAGCTTTCTTT
size: many; D: TRBD1; J: TRBJ2-2; V: TRBV25-1; CDR3: CASSDPGQANTGELFF; DNA: TGTGCCAGCAGTGACCCCGGACAGGCGAACACCGGGGAGCTGTTTTTT
size: .; D: .; J: TRBJ1-2; V: TRBV27; CDR3: CASSLSSGYGYTF; DNA: TGTGCCAGCAGTTTATCCTCCGGGTATGGCTACACCTTC
size: few; D: .; J: TRBJ2-2; V: TRBV30; CDR3: CAWRDPGNTGELFF; DNA: TGTGCCTGGAGGGACCCAGGGAATACCGGGGAGCTGTTTTTT
size: many; D: TRBD2; J: TRBJ2-7; V: TRBV13; CDR3: CASSSSGEGPYEQYF; DNA: TGTGCCAGCAGCTCCTCGGGGGAGGGCCCCTACGAGCAGTACTTC
size: .; D: .; J: TRBJ1-5; V: TRBV12-3/TRBV12-4; CDR3: CASSPFRPTPRLQPQHF; DNA: TGTGCCAGCAGTCCTTTTAGGCCTACCCCACGACTGCAGCCCCAGCATTTT
size: many; D: .; J: TRBJ1-2; V: TRBV7-9; CDR3: CASSLGQGEVYGYTF; DNA: TGTGCCAGCAGCTTGGGCCAGGGTGAGGTCTATGGCTACACCTTC
size: many; D: .; J: TRBJ2-2; V: TRBV12-3/TRBV12-4; CDR3: CASSLVSKRGTGELFF; DNA: TGTGCCAGCAGTTTAGTGTCTAAACGGGGCACCGGGGAGCTGTTTTTT
size: many; D: TRBD2; J: TRBJ2-7; V: TRBV27; CDR3: CASSLEQGLAYEQYF; DNA: TGTGCCAGCAGTTTAGAGCAGGGACTAGCCTACGAGCAGTACTTC
size: many; D: .; J: TRBJ2-2; V: TRBV12-5; CDR3: CASGLVVRGTGELFF; DNA: TGTGCTAGTGGTTTGGTGGTCCGCGGGACCGGGGAGCTGTTTTTT
size: many; D: .; J: TRBJ1-1; V: TRBV29-1; CDR3: CSVEGVDTEAFF; DNA: TGCAGCGTTGAAGGGGTCGACACTGAAGCTTTCTTT
size: many; D: TRBD1; J: TRBJ2-5; V: TRBV20-1; CDR3: CSARGLDRGRWEETQYF; DNA: TGCAGTGCTAGGGGACTGGACAGGGGGCGTTGGGAAGAGACCCAGTACTTC
size: few; D: TRBD1; J: TRBJ2-2; V: TRBV19; CDR3: CASTGGEAGELFF; DNA: TGTGCCAGTACAGGGGGCGAAGCCGGGGAGCTGTTTTTT
size: .; D: .; J: TRBJ1-1; V: TRBV6-5; CDR3: CASSYYGRGKSEAFF; DNA: TGTGCCAGCAGTTACTACGGGAGGGGCAAGTCTGAAGCTTTCTTT
size: many; D: .; J: TRBJ1-5; V: TRBV28; CDR3: CASRAGQGLQPQHF; DNA: TGTGCCAGCAGGGCGGGCCAGGGACTGCAGCCCCAGCATTTT
size: few; D: .; J: TRBJ2-7; V: TRBV19; CDR3: CASSPDSWGFEQYF; DNA: TGTGCCAGTAGTCCCGACTCATGGGGGTTCGAGCAGTACTTC
size: many; D: .; J: TRBJ1-1; V: TRBV27; CDR3: CASSLFEHLEAFF; DNA: TGTGCCAGCAGTTTATTCGAACACCTGGAAGCTTTCTTT
size: .; D: .; J: TRBJ1-6; V: TRBV12-3/TRBV12-4; CDR3: CASTRRASSGRNSPLHF; DNA: TGTGCCAGCACTCGGCGTGCCAGCAGTGGGAGAAATTCACCCCTCCACTTT
size: .; D: TRBD2; J: TRBJ2-7; V: TRBV29-1; CDR3: CSVFSGTTYEQYF; DNA: TGCAGCGTTTTTAGCGGGACTACCTACGAGCAGTACTTC
size: many; D: .; J: TRBJ2-2; V: TRBV7-8; CDR3: CASSLFGGRTGELFF; DNA: TGTGCCAGCAGCTTATTCGGTGGCAGAACCGGGGAGCTGTTTTTT
size: many; D: .; J: TRBJ1-2; V: TRBV9; CDR3: CASSNPRRPLHGYTF; DNA: TGTGCCAGCAGCAACCCGAGGAGACCTTTGCATGGCTACACCTTC
size: many; D: .; J: TRBJ1-6; V: TRBV19; CDR3: CASSPGSYNSPLHF; DNA: TGTGCCAGTAGTCCGGGCTCCTATAATTCACCCCTCCACTTT
size: many; D: .; J: TRBJ1-2; V: TRBV20-1; CDR3: CSARDTRDGYTF; DNA: TGCAGTGCTAGAGATACCCGGGATGGCTACACCTTC
size: .; D: .; J: TRBJ1-4; V: TRBV12-3/TRBV12-4; CDR3: CASSFGGLGEKLFF; DNA: TGTGCCAGCAGTTTTGGGGGGCTCGGGGAAAAACTGTTTTTT
size: many; D: TRBD1; J: TRBJ1-2; V: TRBV20-1; CDR3: CSGTSTGDYGYTF; DNA: TGCAGTGGAACCAGTACAGGGGACTATGGCTACACCTTC
size: .; D: .; J: TRBJ2-5; V: TRBV7-2; CDR3: CASSLANEYQETQYF; DNA: TGTGCCAGCAGCTTAGCTAACGAGTACCAAGAGACCCAGTACTTC
size: many; D: TRBD1; J: TRBJ2-7; V: TRBV4-2; CDR3: CASSLSPGQGSSYEQYF; DNA: TGTGCCAGCAGCCTATCCCCAGGACAGGGTTCATCCTACGAGCAGTACTTC
size: many; D: .; J: TRBJ1-5; V: TRBV13; CDR3: CASSWGGGPQHF; DNA: TGTGCCAGCAGCTGGGGGGGTGGGCCCCAGCATTTT
size: many; D: .; J: TRBJ2-7; V: TRBV10-3; CDR3: CAISARRDYEQYF; DNA: TGTGCCATCAGTGCCCGACGGGACTACGAGCAGTACTTC
size: many; D: .; J: TRBJ2-7; V: TRBV10-1; CDR3: CASSESGVREQYF; DNA: TGCGCCAGCAGTGAAAGTGGGGTTCGCGAGCAGTACTTC